A single sample is the source of the 6 T cell receptor beta chains below, sequenced in a study of OX40 agonist ivuxolimab in advanced cancers. Some clones are missing from TCRdb's copy, which holds only in-frame ones; the method was immunoSEQ multiplex PCR. The table records 50,000 to 65,000 clones, around 90% of them present only once. The source was CD4+ or CD8+ T cells sorted from blood, collected in a trial of the OX40 agonist ivuxolimab. Source of these receptors: an adult with an advanced solid tumor such as melanoma, head and neck, liver or kidney cancer.

The rearrangement links TRBV10-1 to TRBJ2-7, with TRBD2 identical over 8 bases. With V trimmed by 6 bases and J by 3 bases, 10 bases remained unmatched. Germline lookup yields CDR1 WNHNN and CDR2 SYGVQD (reference sequence). The CDR3 covers 15 residues. This CDR3 reads CASSDRYTSGYEQYF. CDR3 in DNA: TGCGCCAGCAGCGACCGATATACTAGCGGCTACGAGCAGTACTTC.

Written as DNA, the CDR3 is TGTGCCAGCAGTCCCCAGGACACCTCCTACGAGCAGTACTTC. Translation: CASSPQDTSYEQYF. The V and J genes are TRBV6-5 and TRBJ2-7; D may be TRBD1 (5 bases). V lost 5 bases, J lost 0 bases, and 11 bases lay in between. The CDR3 runs 14 residues. Per germline, CDR1 MNHEY and CDR2 SVGAGI.

Comments on this clone: The identical CDR3 is also encoded by other nucleotide sequences in the sample. The rearrangement uses TRBV11-2 and TRBJ2-7, with unresolved D. CDR1 and CDR2 from the germline V gene are SGHAT and FQNNGV. V shed 1 base and J shed 2 bases, with 6 bases lying between them. This CDR3 is 13 amino acids long. The CDR3 sequence: CASSLGTTYEQYF. CDR3 nucleotides: TGTGCCAGCAGCTTAGGTACGACCTACGAGCAGTACTTC.

This chain links TRBV25-1 with TRBJ2-7; D may be TRBD1 (6 bases). The CDR3 extends over 12 amino acids. The V gene's germline CDR1 is MGHDK and CDR2 SYGVNS. Between the trimmed V and J ends, which lost 8 bases and 2 bases, there was a span of 10 bases. In DNA, the CDR3 is TGTGCCAGCTCCTCAGGGGCCTACGAGCAGTACTTC. Translation: CASSSGAYEQYF.

The CDR3 loop reads CASSSRTGVSQPQHF. CDR3 bases: TGTGCCAGCAGTTCTCGGACAGGGGTTAGTCAGCCCCAGCATTTT. The J gene is TRBJ1-5, the V gene TRBV6-6; TRBD1 agrees at 9 bases. CDR1 and CDR2 from the germline V gene are MNHNY and SVGAGI (reference sequence). CDR3 length: 15 residues. J lost 6 bases, V lost 4 bases, and 7 bases had no gene match.

The rearrangement uses TRBV19 and TRBJ2-3; a possible D gene is TRBD2 (6 bases). CDR3 size: 12 residues. The V and J ends lost 3 bases and 6 bases respectively, with 7 bases between them. Germline V gene data show CDR1 as LNHDA and CDR2 as SQIVND (reference sequence). The CDR3 region has the DNA TGTGCCAGTAGTATTCGGGGGGATACGCAGTATTTT. Its protein product is CASSIRGDTQYF.